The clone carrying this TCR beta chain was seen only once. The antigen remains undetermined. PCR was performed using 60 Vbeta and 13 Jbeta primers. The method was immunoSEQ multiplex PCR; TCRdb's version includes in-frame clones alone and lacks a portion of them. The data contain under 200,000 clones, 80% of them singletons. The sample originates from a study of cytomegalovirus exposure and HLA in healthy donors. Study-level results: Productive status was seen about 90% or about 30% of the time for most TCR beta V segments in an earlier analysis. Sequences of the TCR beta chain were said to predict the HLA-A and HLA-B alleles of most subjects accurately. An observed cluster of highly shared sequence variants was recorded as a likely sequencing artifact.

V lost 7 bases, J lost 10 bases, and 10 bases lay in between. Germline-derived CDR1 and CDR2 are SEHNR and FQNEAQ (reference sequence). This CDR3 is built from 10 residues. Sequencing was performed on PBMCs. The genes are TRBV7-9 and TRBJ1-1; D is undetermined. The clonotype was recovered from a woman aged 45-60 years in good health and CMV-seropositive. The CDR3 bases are TGTGCCAGCAACCGAGATGGAGCTTTCTTT. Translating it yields CASNRDGAFF. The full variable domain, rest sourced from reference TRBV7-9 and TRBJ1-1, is DTGVSQNPRHKITKRGQNVTFRCDPISEHNRLYWYRQTLGQGPEFLTYFQNEAQLEKSRLLSDRFSAERPKGSFSTLEIQRTEQGDSAMYLCASNRDGAFFGQGTRLTVV.